These 24 T cell receptor beta chains were sequenced from one sample in a study of response to subunit inactivated influenza vaccine. TCRdb redid the calling of the RT-PCR reads with MiXCR, one entry per CDR3 protein. There are under 950,000 distinct CDR3 sequences in the sample; about 20% occur only once, and roughly 10% lies in the top ten. Source: PBMCs from blood, taken roughly 5 days after vaccination. These receptors came from a man aged 45-65 years who received an inactivated influenza vaccine.

This clonotype showed up many times. The V call is TRBV6-5, the J call TRBJ1-5, with D tentatively TRBD1 (5 bases). V lost 1 base, J lost 7 bases, and 20 bases lay in between. Germline CDR1 reads MNHEY; CDR2 reads SVGAGI. There are 17 residues in the CDR3. CDR3 in amino acids: CASSYFFSPEPGQPQHF. CDR3 DNA: TGTGCCAGCAGTTACTTTTTCTCTCCTGAACCAGGGCAGCCCCAGCATTTT.

In this sample, this clonotype turned up many times. This rearrangement joins TRBV20-1 to TRBJ2-2, with a weak D call TRBD1 (5 bases). The CDR3 covers 12 residues. Germline loops: CDR1 DFQATT, CDR2 SNEGSKA (reference sequence). Trimming removed 6 bases from V and 3 bases from J, with 8 bases in between. The CDR3 DNA reads as TGCAGTGCCCCGACAGACACCGGGGAGCTGTTTTTT. Translation: CSAPTDTGELFF.

This clonotype was counted between two and nine times. The chain combines TRBV7-2 with TRBJ1-5, with no clear D. The germline V gene encodes CDR1 SGHTA and CDR2 FQGNSA. CDR3 length equals 14 residues. V was shortened by 1 base and J by 1 base, with 5 bases between the two germline ends. The CDR3 loop reads CASSLVQSNQPQHF. The CDR3 region has the DNA TGTGCCAGCAGCTTAGTACAGAGCAATCAGCCCCAGCATTTT.

This rearrangement joins TRBV12-3 or TRBV12-4 to TRBJ2-5; 9 nucleotides line up with TRBD2. The V segment lost 9 bases and the J segment 0 bases; nucleotides outside the gene matches: 5. The CDR3 is 14 residues long. For the CDR3, the DNA is TGTGCCAGGGTCCGCGGGGGGGACCAAGAGACCCAGTACTTC. Its protein is CARVRGGDQETQYF.

The rearrangement links TRBV20-1 to TRBJ2-1; 7 bases align to TRBD2. The CDR3 is made up of 17 amino acids. Losses at the gene ends were 0 bases for V and 9 bases for J; bases not matched to a gene: 17. CDR1 DFQATT and CDR2 SNEGSKA come from the germline V gene (reference sequence). CDR3: CSARDRPLAAARGEQFF. CDR3 nucleotide sequence: TGCAGTGCTAGAGATCGCCCCCTAGCGGCCGCGAGGGGTGAGCAGTTCTTC.

The chain links TRBV7-2 to TRBJ2-3; a possible D gene is TRBD2 (5 bases). The CDR3 extends over 14 amino acids. V lost 4 bases and J 1 base, leaving 9 bases between the germline ends. CDR1 SGHTA and CDR2 FQGNSA come from the germline V gene. The CDR3 DNA is TGTGCCAGCAGCTGGGCCGGGGGCACAGATACGCAGTATTTT. Translation: CASSWAGGTDTQYF.

This rearrangement joins TRBV7-2 to TRBJ2-5; 11 bases line up with TRBD1. Germline CDR1 SGHTA, CDR2 FQGNSA. The length of the CDR3 is 15 residues. The trim removed 5 bases at V and 3 bases at J, leaving 5 bases unmatched. The CDR3 bases are TGTGCCAGCAGCCTGGGGGACAGGGGGGAAGAGACCCAGTACTTC. This sequence encodes CASSLGDRGEETQYF.

This clonotype was detected once. The chain uses TRBV11-2 and TRBJ2-7; D not resolved. The germline gives CDR1 SGHAT, CDR2 FQNNGV. Trimming took off 5 bases at V and 0 bases at J, with 14 bases between the two ends. CDR3 length: 15 amino acids. The CDR3 nucleotides read TGTGCCAGCAGCGCCGTGGGGTTCTCCTCCTACGAGCAGTACTTC. Amino acid sequence: CASSAVGFSSYEQYF.

In regard to this clonotype: Mismatch with germline at one junction end may stem from a read error. The V call is TRBV19, the J call TRBJ2-1, with D perhaps TRBD2 (6 bases). Germline assignment: CDR1 LNHDA and CDR2 SQIVND (reference sequence). The CDR3 length is 15 residues. The CDR3, as DNA: TGTGCCAGTAGTATAGACGGCAGGGCAAGGAGGGGTTCTGACTTC. It specifies CASSIDGRARRGSDF.

The rearrangement uses TRBV3-1 and TRBJ2-1, with a weak D call TRBD2 (6 bases). Germline assignment: CDR1 LGHDT and CDR2 YNNKEL (reference sequence). V lost 4 bases, J lost 5 bases, and 15 bases lay in between. The CDR3 sequence is 15 residues long. The DNA of the CDR3 is TGTGCCAGCAGCCGGTTCCGGGACTTCGACAATGAGCAGTTCTTC. This sequence encodes CASSRFRDFDNEQFF.

This clonotype was observed a few times. The chain carries TRBV6-2 or TRBV6-3 and TRBJ2-3, with 10 nucleotides matching TRBD2. V lost 6 bases and J lost 2; bases outside the gene matches: 8. This CDR3 comprises 16 residues. Germline loops: CDR1 MNHEY, CDR2 SVGEGT. The CDR3 loop reads CASSPVAGGPTDTQYF. The CDR3 DNA reads TGTGCCAGCAGCCCCGTAGCGGGGGGTCCCACAGATACGCAGTATTTT.

V and J are TRBV18 and TRBJ2-7; TRBD1 agrees at 8 bases. Looked up from germline, CDR1 is KGHSH and CDR2 is LQKENI. This CDR3 region has 16 residues. V lost 2 bases and J lost 5; bases outside the gene matches: 11. This CDR3 is CASSPSGSGGLHEQYF. The CDR3 DNA sequence: TGTGCCAGCTCACCATCTGGTTCAGGGGGCTTGCACGAGCAGTACTTC.

Notes on this clonotype: At one end, the junction sequence differs from germline, possibly due to a read error. This CDR3 reads CCARVRHGLAGDTQYF. CDR3 nucleotide sequence: TGCTGTGCTAGAGTACGACACGGACTAGCCGGGGATACGCAGTATTTT. V usage is TRBV20-1 and J usage is TRBJ2-3; 8 bases line up with TRBD2. The CDR3 length is 16 residues. CDR1 DFQATT and CDR2 SNEGSKA come from the germline V gene (reference sequence).

This clonotype was counted a few times. The chain has TRBV5-1 and TRBJ1-6; no definite D call. The CDR3 spans 13 residues. In germline, CDR1 is SGHRS, CDR2 YFSETQ. Trimming took 3 bases from V and 11 from J, leaving 12 bases between them. CDR3 nucleotides: TGCGCCAGCAGCTCAGATATTACCACACCCCTCCACTTT. Translating it yields CASSSDITTPLHF.

In this sample, this clonotype turned up a few times. The chain couples TRBV24-1 to TRBJ2-7; possible D gene TRBD2, 6 bases. Germline-derived CDR1 and CDR2 are KGHDR and SFDVKD. The CDR3 extends over 13 amino acids. With 4 bases removed from V and 6 bases from J, the gap between germline ends came to 12 bases. CDR3 coding DNA: TGTGCCACCAGTGAACAGACTAGTGCCGAGCAGTACTTC. Residues: CATSEQTSAEQYF.

The rearrangement uses TRBV20-1 and TRBJ2-3; 7 bases are a match to TRBD2. CDR1 and CDR2 (germline): DFQATT, SNEGSKA (reference sequence). The CDR3 contains 14 residues. V was pared by 6 bases and J by 2 bases, with 8 bases of the junction left unmatched. The CDR3 sequence is CSATTSASTDTQYF. The DNA for the CDR3 is TGCAGTGCAACCACTAGCGCTTCCACAGATACGCAGTATTTT.

This clonotype was seen a few times. The chain links TRBV5-1 to TRBJ2-2, with 7 bases fitting TRBD1. Germline values: CDR1 SGHRS, CDR2 YFSETQ. V shed 4 bases and J 10 bases; nucleotides not matched to a gene: 4. The CDR3 sequence is 12 residues long. CDR3 amino acids: CASSGTGVELFF. DNA for the CDR3: TGCGCCAGCAGCGGTACAGGGGTGGAGCTGTTTTTT.

This clonotype was seen at least ten times. This chain links TRBV7-9 with TRBJ2-7, with 7 bases identical to TRBD2. Trimming removed 8 bases from V and 0 bases from J; junction bases left unmatched: 7. The CDR3 has 14 amino acids. Germline loops: CDR1 SEHNR, CDR2 FQNEAQ (reference sequence). The CDR3 here is CASGPGRFSYEQYF. The CDR3 region has the DNA TGTGCCAGCGGGCCCGGGAGGTTCTCCTACGAGCAGTACTTC. The full variable domain, completed using reference TRBV7-9 and TRBJ2-7, is DTGVSQNPRHKITKRGQNVTFRCDPISEHNRLYWYRQTLGQGPEFLTYFQNEAQLEKSRLLSDRFSAERPKGSFSTLEIQRTEQGDSAMYLCASGPGRFSYEQYFGPGTRLTVT.

The rearrangement links TRBV10-3 to TRBJ1-1; TRBD1 aligns across 11 bases. The trim removed 6 bases at V and 8 bases at J, leaving 17 bases unmatched. The CDR3 totals 17 residues. Germline values: CDR1 ENHRY, CDR2 SYGVKD. DNA of the CDR3: TGTGCCATCAGCGGTGCAGGGACAGGGGGAGTGTGGACGGAAGCTTTCTTT. Protein sequence: CAISGAGTGGVWTEAFF.

This clonotype was picked up many times. The V gene is TRBV12-3 or TRBV12-4, the J gene TRBJ1-4; the D is unclear. The CDR3 is 15 residues long. V lost 3 bases, J lost 8 bases, and 16 bases lay in between. This CDR3 is CASSFNSGLREKLFF. The CDR3 nucleotides are TGTGCCAGCAGTTTTAACTCTGGCCTAAGGGAAAAACTGTTTTTT.

Only a few counts were recorded for this clonotype. This chain links TRBV10-3 with TRBJ2-3; possible D gene TRBD1, 5 bases. With 6 bases removed from V and 1 base from J, the gap between germline ends came to 11 bases. The CDR3 consists of 14 residues. Germline loops: CDR1 ENHRY, CDR2 SYGVKD. In DNA form, the CDR3 reads TGTGCCATCAGCCAGGGTACTGGCACAGATACGCAGTATTTT. It translates to CAISQGTGTDTQYF.

The V and J genes are TRBV7-9 and TRBJ2-1, with D tentatively TRBD2 (5 bases). Germline CDR1 reads SEHNR; CDR2 reads FQNEAQ (reference sequence). V shed 8 bases and J shed 1 base, with 15 bases lying between them. The CDR3 sequence is 15 residues long. As DNA, the CDR3 is TGTGCCAGCTTCGAGGGCGCAGGATCCTACAATGAGCAGTTCTTC. Translation gives CASFEGAGSYNEQFF.

This clonotype was counted between two and nine times. The chain couples TRBV4-3 to TRBJ2-2; D not certain. Trimming took off 8 bases at V and 3 bases at J, with 13 bases between the two ends. CDR3 length equals 14 residues. Germline lookup yields CDR1 LGHNA and CDR2 YSLEER. CDR3 nucleotides: TGCGCCAGCGGGTGGAATGGTGACACCGGGGAGCTGTTTTTT. Protein: CASGWNGDTGELFF.

This clonotype was seen a few times. The chain recombines TRBV29-1 with TRBJ2-1; possibly TRBD1 for D (5 bases). This CDR3 is 13 amino acids long. Trimming removed 3 bases from V and 5 bases from J, with 11 bases in between. CDR1 and CDR2 from the germline V gene are SQVTM and ANQGSEA. The CDR3 protein is CSVDRQGNNEQFF. CDR3 sequence (DNA): TGCAGCGTTGATCGGCAGGGAAACAATGAGCAGTTCTTC.